The 27 T cell receptor beta chains reported below all come from one sample, sequenced in a study of T-cell reconstitution after alpha-beta-depleted transplantation in children. Unique molecular identifiers were incorporated during preparation of the TCRbeta library. A single record per CDR3 protein comes from TCRdb applying MiXCR to the PCR reads. Of 600,000 to 700,000 distinct CDR3 sequences detected, 15% to 20% appear once; the ten largest clones hold about 1.1%. The sample consisted of PBMCs from the stem cell graft donor, taken from the stem cell graft. These TCRs come from a human donor who donated a stem cell graft to a child with acute myeloid leukemia.

The DNA of the CDR3 is TGTGCCAGCAGCTTAGTCGGGAGGGGCGGAGGGGAGCTGTTTTTT. Its translation is CASSLVGRGGGELFF. V and J are TRBV7-2 and TRBJ2-2; TRBD2 aligns across 8 bases. V lost 1 base to trimming and J lost 8 bases; unmatched junction nucleotides: 6. The CDR3 runs to 15 residues. CDR1 is SGHTA, CDR2 FQGNSA, per germline.

This clonotype was seen more than once but under ten times. V is TRBV2 and J is TRBJ1-1, with 9 positions matching TRBD1. Trimming cost V 5 bases and J 7 bases; bases outside gene matches: 5. The CDR3 loop spans 13 amino acids. Germline CDR1 reads SNHLY; CDR2 reads FYNNEI. The CDR3 DNA reads as TGTGCCAGCAGTAAGGACAGGGGATTTGAAGCTTTCTTT. Translating gives CASSKDRGFEAFF.

Regarding this clonotype: A clone one base away is much larger, so this may be a read error. This rearrangement joins TRBV12-3 or TRBV12-4 to TRBJ2-5; D unresolved. V was cut by 5 bases and J by 5 bases, with 9 bases left in between. This CDR3 spans 12 amino acids. CDR3 in amino acids: CASSLCVETQYF. CDR3 nucleotides: TGTGCCAGCAGTCTTTGTGTGGAGACCCAGTACTTC.

Only a few counts were recorded for this clonotype. The CDR3 region is CASRRLEGGYTF. CDR3 nucleotide sequence: TGTGCCAGCAGGCGACTAGAGGGGGGCTACACCTTC. The chain couples TRBV6-4 to TRBJ1-2; D may be TRBD1 (5 bases). This CDR3 comprises 12 residues. Germline CDR1 reads MRHNA; CDR2 reads SNTAGT. V dropped 6 bases and J dropped 8 bases, with 13 bases sitting between them.

This clonotype was found many times. The rearrangement joins TRBV30 to TRBJ1-2, with TRBD1 identical over 9 bases. Losses at the gene ends were 1 base for V and 5 bases for J; bases not matched to a gene: 8. Germline V gives CDR1 GTSNPN, CDR2 SVGIG (reference sequence). This CDR3 contains 15 residues. CDR3 nucleotides: TGTGCCTGGAGTGAGGGACAGGGCCCTAGTTATGGCTACACCTTC. It is translated as CAWSEGQGPSYGYTF.

Ten or more counts support this clonotype. This chain connects TRBV20-1 to TRBJ1-1; D is undetermined. This CDR3 is built from 11 residues. The germline V and J ends were trimmed by 3 bases and 8 bases, with 10 bases remaining between them. CDR1 DFQATT and CDR2 SNEGSKA come from the germline V gene (reference sequence). The CDR3 DNA follows: TGCAGTGCTAGTATGTTTGCGGAAGCTTTCTTT. Amino acids: CSASMFAEAFF.

This clonotype was counted between two and nine times. V is TRBV14 and J is TRBJ1-2; perhaps TRBD1 as D (5 bases). Trimming took 2 bases from V and 6 from J, leaving 13 bases between them. This CDR3 contains 14 residues. Germline V gene lookup returns CDR1 SGHDN and CDR2 FVKESK. The CDR3 is CASSQLDSVHGYTF. As DNA, the CDR3 is TGTGCCAGCAGCCAATTAGACAGCGTACATGGCTACACCTTC.

The table lists this clonotype with a few counts. The rearrangement links TRBV7-8 to TRBJ2-7; 7 bases fit TRBD1. After removal of 3 bases from V and 9 bases from J, the junction contained 11 bases not matched to a gene. Germline CDR1 SGHVS, CDR2 FQNEAQ. The CDR3 extends over 14 amino acids. The DNA for the CDR3 is TGTGCCAGCAGCTTTTCAGACAGGGCCTCCACGCAGTACGTC. Translating it yields CASSFSDRASTQYV.

This chain connects TRBV13 to TRBJ2-1; 8 bases map to TRBD2. J gave up 7 bases and V 2 bases, and 4 bases lay outside the gene matches. The germline CDR1 and CDR2 sequences are PRHDT and FYEKMQ (reference sequence). This CDR3 contains 14 residues. The CDR3 spells CASSLRTSWNEQFF. As DNA, the CDR3 is TGTGCCAGCAGCTTAAGGACTAGCTGGAATGAGCAGTTCTTC.

In the case of this clonotype: Being one base from a much bigger clone, this may be a read error. The V call is TRBV20-1, the J call TRBJ2-1; the D is unclear. V gave up 0 bases and J gave up 8 bases, with 8 bases separating them. Germline CDR1 and CDR2: DFQATT and SNEGSKA (reference sequence). The CDR3 is 12 residues long. The DNA for the CDR3 is TGCAGTGCTAGAGATGAAGGTTATGAGCAGTTCTTC. It yields the protein CSARDEGYEQFF.

This clonotype was counted at least ten times. The J gene is TRBJ1-5, the V gene TRBV4-2, with TRBD1 matching 7 bases. Germline-derived CDR1 and CDR2 are LGHNA and YNFKEQ. This CDR3 has 16 amino acids. V gave up 1 base and J gave up 6 bases; unmatched junction bases: 9. The CDR3 loop reads CASSQGSRAGGQPQHF. The CDR3 DNA is TGTGCCAGCAGCCAAGGTAGCAGGGCAGGGGGTCAGCCCCAGCATTTT.

The rearrangement links TRBV7-9 to TRBJ2-3, with TRBD1 identical over 8 bases. The CDR3 totals 13 residues. The J segment lost 1 base and the V segment lost 8 bases, leaving 2 bases of the junction unmatched. CDR1 is SEHNR and CDR2 is FQNEAQ in the germline V gene (reference sequence). The CDR3 reads CASEDRGTDTQYF. Here the CDR3 DNA reads TGTGCCAGCGAGGACAGGGGCACAGATACGCAGTATTTT.

The chain combines TRBV4-2 with TRBJ1-4, with 8 bases aligning to TRBD1. The CDR3 length is 17 residues. The V and J ends lost 3 bases and 3 bases, in that order; junction bases with no gene match: 9. CDR1 LGHNA and CDR2 YNFKEQ come from the germline V gene. The CDR3 DNA reads as TGTGCCAGCAGCCACGCCACAGGGGGAAGGGCTAATGAAAAACTGTTTTTT. Its translation: CASSHATGGRANEKLFF.

The V call is TRBV5-1, the J call TRBJ1-6; no reliable D call. The CDR3 consists of 14 residues. Trimming removed 4 bases at V and 9 bases at J, with 14 bases between. CDR1 and CDR2 from the germline V gene are SGHRS and YFSETQ. CDR3 bases: TGCGCCAGCAGCATGCAGGTTGGAGGTTCACCCCTCCACTTT. This sequence encodes CASSMQVGGSPLHF.

V is TRBV18 and J is TRBJ2-3; D is uncertain. Between the trimmed V and J ends, which lost 0 bases and 6 bases, there was a span of 7 bases. Germline V gives CDR1 KGHSH, CDR2 LQKENI. This CDR3 region has 13 residues. CDR3 sequence: CASSPPLSDTQYF. The CDR3 nucleotides read TGTGCCAGCTCACCACCTTTATCCGATACGCAGTATTTT.

This clonotype was observed a few times. The chain has TRBV7-9 and TRBJ2-1; TRBD2 might be the D (6 bases). Trimming took off 5 bases at V and 7 bases at J, with 15 bases between the two ends. The V gene's germline CDR1 is SEHNR and CDR2 FQNEAQ (reference sequence). The CDR3 has 14 amino acids. CDR3 region: CASSHTMRENEQFF. The CDR3 DNA is TGTGCCAGCAGCCATACGATGCGGGAAAATGAGCAGTTCTTC.

Of note for this clonotype: A much larger clone lies a single base off, so this may be a read error. The V call is TRBV29-1, the J call TRBJ2-1, with a tentative D call TRBD1 (5 bases). Germline CDR1 is SQVTM and CDR2 is ANQGSEA. CDR3 length: 11 residues. The CDR3 loop reads CSVPKDNEHFF. The CDR3 coding sequence is TGCAGCGTCCCAAAGGACAATGAGCATTTCTTC.

This clonotype came up many times. The rearrangement links TRBV20-1 to TRBJ2-1; D tentatively reads TRBD1 or TRBD2 (6 bases each). This CDR3 spans 13 amino acids. Germline CDR1 reads DFQATT; CDR2 reads SNEGSKA (reference sequence). With 3 bases removed from V and 9 bases from J, the gap between germline ends came to 15 bases. CDR3 sequence (DNA): TGCAGTGCTAGTCGACGGGGGCAGGGTGAGCAGTTCTTC. This gives the protein CSASRRGQGEQFF.

There are many counts of this clonotype. The chain couples TRBV12-3 or TRBV12-4 to TRBJ1-2; TRBD1 is a possible D gene (5 bases). This CDR3 has 14 amino acids. The ends were cut back, 6 bases at V and 4 bases at J, with 15 bases in the middle. The CDR3 DNA reads TGTGCCAGCAGACGAAGGGAGGGGAGCTATGGCTACACCTTC. Protein: CASRRREGSYGYTF.

The chain employs TRBV2 and TRBJ2-7; 9 bases are a match to TRBD1. From germline, CDR1 is SNHLY and CDR2 FYNNEI. The CDR3 length is 14 residues. Losses at the gene ends were 6 bases for V and 2 bases for J; bases not matched to a gene: 5. In DNA form, the CDR3 reads TGTGCCAGCAGCGGGACAGGGCGTACCTACGAGCAGTACTTC. The encoded protein is CASSGTGRTYEQYF.

V gene TRBV15 combines with J gene TRBJ1-1; TRBD1 is a possible D gene (6 bases). Germline lookup yields CDR1 LNHNV and CDR2 YYDKDF (reference sequence). The length of the CDR3 is 14 residues. V lost 5 bases, J lost 0 bases, and 10 bases lay in between. The CDR3 loop is CATSGGQLNTEAFF. CDR3 sequence (DNA): TGTGCCACCAGCGGAGGACAGTTGAACACTGAAGCTTTCTTT.

This clonotype was counted between two and nine times. The rearrangement joins TRBV2 to TRBJ2-1; D gene ambiguous. The CDR3 covers 12 residues. Germline V CDR1 and CDR2: SNHLY, FYNNEI. V gave up 6 bases and J gave up 4 bases, with 7 bases separating them. CDR3 sequence reads: CASSAQYNEQFF. The CDR3 bases are TGTGCCAGCAGCGCTCAGTACAATGAGCAGTTCTTC.

This clonotype has at least ten counts. The chain uses TRBV20-1 and TRBJ1-5, with 12 bases aligning to TRBD1. The CDR3 has 15 residues. Trimming took 1 base from V and 6 from J; bases not matched to a gene: 4. From germline, CDR1 is DFQATT and CDR2 SNEGSKA (reference sequence). CDR3 sequence (DNA): TGCAGTGCTAGAGGGGACAGGGGGCGCGTTCAGCCCCAGCATTTT. It encodes CSARGDRGRVQPQHF.

This clonotype came up a few times. The chain is built from TRBV6-1 and TRBJ2-3; 7 bases line up with TRBD2. CDR3 length: 14 amino acids. The trim removed 8 bases at V and 0 bases at J, leaving 5 bases unmatched. Germline V gene sequence: CDR1 MNHNS, CDR2 SASEGT. DNA of the CDR3: TGTGCCAGCGTCGGGGACTATAGCACAGATACGCAGTATTTT. Its protein is CASVGDYSTDTQYF.

This clonotype occurred many times. This chain connects TRBV29-1 to TRBJ2-1; TRBD1 matches at 7 bases. The CDR3 spans 16 residues. Germline V gene sequence: CDR1 SQVTM, CDR2 ANQGSEA. V was clipped by 0 bases and J by 2 bases; unmatched bases: 7. The CDR3: CSVEDDRAVAYNEQFF. Here the CDR3 DNA reads TGCAGCGTTGAAGACGACAGGGCAGTCGCCTACAATGAGCAGTTCTTC.

This clonotype was seen repeatedly, ten times or more. The rearrangement uses TRBV20-1 and TRBJ2-3; 9 bases align to TRBD2. CDR3 length: 17 residues. Germline V CDR1 and CDR2: DFQATT, SNEGSKA (reference sequence). Unmatched junction bases numbered 15, after V lost 6 bases and J lost 2 bases. The CDR3 spells CSAPAVAGVFNTDTQYF. The CDR3 region has the DNA TGCAGTGCCCCTGCGGTAGCGGGGGTTTTCAACACAGATACGCAGTATTTT.

The table lists this clonotype with a few counts. This sequence joins TRBV7-9 and TRBJ2-7, with TRBD1 identical over 7 bases. V lost 5 bases to trimming and J lost 0 bases; unmatched junction nucleotides: 7. This CDR3 is 15 amino acids long. Germline V CDR1 and CDR2: SEHNR, FQNEAQ (reference sequence). The CDR3 reads CASSVGTASSYEQYF. CDR3 sequence (DNA): TGTGCCAGCAGCGTCGGGACAGCGAGCTCCTACGAGCAGTACTTC.